The 5 T cell receptor beta chains below all came from one sample that was sequenced in a study of T cell clonotyping in hematopoietic cell transplantation. The time point here: recipient sample about 28 days before transplant, after cytoreduction. Assay used: immunoSEQ multiplex PCR; TCRdb lists only in-frame clones, some missing. Found here are roughly 44,000 clones, 85% of them singletons; the top ten hold about 3%. Sample: peripheral blood mononuclear cells, taken before stem cell transplant. The receptors stem from a man between 60 and 70 years old with acute myeloid leukemia. Some clones in this sample may be carry-over from other donors' samples.

The chain has TRBV11-2 and TRBJ1-2; 7 nucleotides line up with TRBD1. The CDR3 spans 14 residues. Germline trimming cut 5 bases from V and 7 bases from J; bases unmatched to any gene: 10. Germline V gene lookup returns CDR1 SGHAT and CDR2 FQNNGV. This CDR3 reads CASSPRQGNFGYTF. The CDR3 coding sequence is TGTGCCAGCAGCCCGAGACAGGGAAATTTTGGCTACACCTTC.

The chain is built from TRBV6-5 and TRBJ1-4; TRBD1 agrees at 7 bases. The CDR3 runs 16 residues. Germline CDR1 MNHEY, CDR2 SVGAGI. The J segment lost 5 bases and the V segment lost 2 bases, leaving 8 bases of the junction unmatched. The chain's CDR3 is CASSYGTGQRNEKLFF. The CDR3 bases are TGTGCCAGCAGTTACGGCACGGGACAGAGAAATGAAAAACTGTTTTTT.

V and J are TRBV7-8 and TRBJ2-1, with 15 nucleotides matching TRBD2. The germline V gene encodes CDR1 SGHVS and CDR2 FQNEAQ. Germline trimming cut 6 bases from V and 1 base from J; bases unmatched to any gene: 4. This CDR3 region has 17 residues. The CDR3 sequence is CASSRTSGGASYNEQFF. The DNA for the CDR3 is TGTGCCAGCAGTCGGACTAGCGGGGGGGCGTCCTACAATGAGCAGTTCTTC.

On this clone: At one end the junction does not follow the germline gene, possibly because of a read error. The chain has TRBV11-2 and TRBJ2-7; 7 bases are a match to TRBD1. Per germline, CDR1 SGHAT and CDR2 FQNNGV. There are 15 residues in the CDR3. The CDR3 spells CASSLDRDLGYEQYF. CDR3 sequence (DNA): TGTGCCAGCAGCCTAGACAGGGATCTGGGGTACGAGCAGTACTTC.

The rearrangement uses TRBV9 and TRBJ1-6, with 7 bases aligning to TRBD1. CDR3 length: 19 residues. The trim removed 3 bases at V and 4 bases at J, leaving 16 bases unmatched. The V gene's germline CDR1 is SGDLS and CDR2 YYNGEE. The CDR3 loop reads CASSADSTTGWQYNSPLHF. CDR3 nucleotide sequence: TGTGCCAGCAGCGCGGACAGCACGACAGGGTGGCAGTATAATTCACCCCTCCACTTT.